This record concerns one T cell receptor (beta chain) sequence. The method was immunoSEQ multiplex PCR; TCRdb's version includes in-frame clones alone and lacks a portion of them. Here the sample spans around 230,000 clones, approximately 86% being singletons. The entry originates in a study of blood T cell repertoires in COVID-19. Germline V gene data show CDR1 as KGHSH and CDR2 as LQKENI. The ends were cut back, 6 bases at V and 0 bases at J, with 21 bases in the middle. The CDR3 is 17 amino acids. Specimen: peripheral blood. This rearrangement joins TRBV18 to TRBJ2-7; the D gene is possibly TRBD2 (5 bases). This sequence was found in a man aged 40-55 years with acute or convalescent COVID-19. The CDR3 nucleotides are TGTGCCAGCTCCTTGATCCCCCGTGGAGGTAGCTCCTACGAGCAGTACTTC. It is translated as CASSLIPRGGSSYEQYF.